This T cell receptor (beta chain) was observed in a study of cytomegalovirus exposure and HLA in healthy donors. Primers included in the PCR were 60 Vbeta and 13 Jbeta primers. Sequencing was performed with immunoSEQ multiplex PCR; in TCRdb, only in-frame clones are kept and a portion is missing. The sample has about 200,000 clones, around 80% seen once. V lost 3 bases, J lost 5 bases, and 5 bases stayed unmatched. The CDR3 runs 15 residues. Germline CDR1 reads SEHNR; CDR2 reads FQNEAQ (reference sequence). Study-wide results and limits: Cytomegalovirus association was assigned to approximately 160 TCR beta chains. Previously analyzed data showed that most TCR beta V segments were productive at a frequency of about 87% or about 30%.

This clone showed up just a few times. Its specificity is not known. The TCR comes from a male donor in good health and CMV-seronegative. The sample comprised PBMCs. V usage is TRBV7-9 and J usage is TRBJ2-1; 9 bases line up with TRBD1. CDR3 loop: CASSFRQGGNNEQFF. In nucleotides, the CDR3 is TGTGCCAGCAGCTTCAGACAGGGGGGCAACAATGAGCAGTTCTTC.